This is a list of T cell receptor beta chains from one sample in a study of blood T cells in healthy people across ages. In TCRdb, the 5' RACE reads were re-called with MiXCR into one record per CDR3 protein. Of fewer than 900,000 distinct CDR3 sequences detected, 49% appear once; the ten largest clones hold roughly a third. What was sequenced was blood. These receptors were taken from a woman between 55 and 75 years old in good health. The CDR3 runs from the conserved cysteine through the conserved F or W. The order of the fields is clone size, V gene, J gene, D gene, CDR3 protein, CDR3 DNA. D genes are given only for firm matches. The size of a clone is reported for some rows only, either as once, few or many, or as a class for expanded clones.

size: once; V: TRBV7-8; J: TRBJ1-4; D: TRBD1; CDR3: CASSLRDRLQGEKLFF; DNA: TGTGCCAGCAGCTTAAGGGACAGACTTCAGGGGGAAAAACTGTTTTTT
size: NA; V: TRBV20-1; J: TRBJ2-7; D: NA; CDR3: CSARSGGSSYEQYF; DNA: TGCAGTGCTAGGTCCGGGGGCTCCTCCTACGAGCAGTACTTC
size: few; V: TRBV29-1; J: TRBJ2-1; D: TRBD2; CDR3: CSVDHLTSGPYNEQFF; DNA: TGCAGCGTTGACCACCTGACTAGCGGTCCCTACAATGAGCAGTTCTTC
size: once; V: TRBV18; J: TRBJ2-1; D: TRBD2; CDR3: CASSPRTGTSLVWQFF; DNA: TGTGCCAGCTCACCCCGAACCGGGACTAGCCTGGTATGGCAGTTCTTC
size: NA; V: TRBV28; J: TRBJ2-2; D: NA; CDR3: CASSHAGTKNTGELFF; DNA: TGTGCCAGCAGCCACGCCGGGACCAAGAACACCGGGGAGCTGTTTTTT
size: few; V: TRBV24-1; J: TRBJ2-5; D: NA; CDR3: CATSLPGIQETQYF; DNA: TGTGCCACCAGCCTCCCCGGGATCCAAGAGACCCAGTACTTC
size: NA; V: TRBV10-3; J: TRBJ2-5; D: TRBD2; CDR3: CAISLAGQETQYF; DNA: TGTGCCATCAGTTTAGCGGGGCAAGAGACCCAGTACTTC
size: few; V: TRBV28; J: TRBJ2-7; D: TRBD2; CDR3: CASSSLLAGVYEQYF; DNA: TGTGCCAGCAGTTCCTTATTAGCGGGAGTCTACGAGCAGTACTTC
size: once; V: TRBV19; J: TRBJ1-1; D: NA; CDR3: CASSHRVRGTEAFF; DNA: TGTGCCAGTAGTCACAGGGTCCGGGGCACTGAAGCTTTCTTT
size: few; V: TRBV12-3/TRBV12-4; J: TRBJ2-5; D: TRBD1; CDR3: CASSLGQGKAAETQYF; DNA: TGTGCCAGCAGTCTTGGACAGGGGAAGGCCGCCGAGACCCAGTACTTC
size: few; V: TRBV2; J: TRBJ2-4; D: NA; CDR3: CASSSPGALKNIQYF; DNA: TGTGCCAGCAGTTCGCCGGGGGCGTTAAAAAACATTCAGTACTTC
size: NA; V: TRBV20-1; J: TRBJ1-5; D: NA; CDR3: CSAPGAGRLNQPQHF; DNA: TGCAGTGCTCCGGGGGCCGGACGGCTCAATCAGCCCCAGCATTTT
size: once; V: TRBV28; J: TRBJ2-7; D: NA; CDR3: CASSSGTNTYEQYF; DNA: TGTGCCAGCAGTTCCGGGACAAATACCTACGAGCAGTACTTC
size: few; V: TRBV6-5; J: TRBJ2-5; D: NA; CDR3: CASSPSRGTQYF; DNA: TGTGCCAGCAGCCCCAGTCGTGGGACCCAGTACTTC
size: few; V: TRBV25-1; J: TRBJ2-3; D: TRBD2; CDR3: CASSERESSPDTQYF; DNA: TGTGCCAGCAGTGAGCGGGAGAGTAGCCCAGATACGCAGTATTTT
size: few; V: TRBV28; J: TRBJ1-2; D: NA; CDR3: CASSFWVAGGYGYTF; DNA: TGTGCCAGCAGTTTTTGGGTTGCCGGAGGCTATGGCTACACCTTC
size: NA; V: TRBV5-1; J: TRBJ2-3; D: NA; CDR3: CASSSAAGAGTQYF; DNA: TGCGCCAGCAGCTCCGCGGCGGGGGCAGGAACGCAGTATTTT
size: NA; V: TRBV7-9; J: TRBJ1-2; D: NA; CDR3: CASRTGTGDGYTF; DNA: TGTGCCAGCAGAACCGGGACGGGAGATGGCTACACCTTC
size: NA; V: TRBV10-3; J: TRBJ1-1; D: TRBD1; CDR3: CAIAQTGGADTEAFF; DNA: TGTGCCATCGCCCAGACAGGGGGCGCGGACACTGAAGCTTTCTTT
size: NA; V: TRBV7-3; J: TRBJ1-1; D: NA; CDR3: CASSTEMNTEAFF; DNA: TGTGCCAGCAGCACGGAAATGAACACTGAAGCTTTCTTT
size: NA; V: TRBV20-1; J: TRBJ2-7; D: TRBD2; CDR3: CSAKAGAGGSYEQYF; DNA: TGCAGTGCTAAGGCTGGAGCGGGAGGGTCCTACGAGCAGTACTTC
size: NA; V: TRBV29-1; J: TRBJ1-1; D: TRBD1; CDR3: CSVTQGRYTEAFF; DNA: TGCAGCGTGACACAGGGGAGGTACACTGAAGCTTTCTTT
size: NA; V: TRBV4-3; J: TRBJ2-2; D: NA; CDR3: CASSHRSQGGTGELFF; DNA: TGCGCCAGCAGCCATAGGTCGCAGGGTGGCACCGGGGAGCTGTTTTTT
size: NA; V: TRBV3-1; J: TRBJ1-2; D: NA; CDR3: CASSLEDSWGGYTF; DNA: TGTGCCAGCAGCCTCGAGGACAGCTGGGGTGGCTACACCTTC
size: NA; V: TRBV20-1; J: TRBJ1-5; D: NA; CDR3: CSARDRAGESQPQHF; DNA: TGCAGTGCTAGAGATCGGGCAGGGGAAAGTCAGCCCCAGCATTTT
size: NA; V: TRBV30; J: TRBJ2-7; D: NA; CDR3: CAWINSYEQYF; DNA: TGTGCCTGGATCAATTCCTACGAGCAGTACTTC
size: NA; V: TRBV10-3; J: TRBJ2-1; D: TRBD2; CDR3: CAISLTSGNNDEQFF; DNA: TGTGCCATCAGCCTCACTAGCGGGAACAACGATGAGCAGTTCTTC
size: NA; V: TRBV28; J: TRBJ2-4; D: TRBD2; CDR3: CASSVGGRADIQYF; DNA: TGTGCCAGCAGTGTGGGCGGGAGGGCTGACATTCAGTACTTC
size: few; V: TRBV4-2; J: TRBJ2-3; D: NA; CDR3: CASSQDTSHNFDTQYF; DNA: TGTGCCAGCAGCCAAGATACTAGTCACAATTTCGATACGCAGTATTTT
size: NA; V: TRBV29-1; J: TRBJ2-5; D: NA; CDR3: CSVEGNRETQYF; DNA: TGCAGCGTTGAAGGAAATCGAGAGACCCAGTACTTC
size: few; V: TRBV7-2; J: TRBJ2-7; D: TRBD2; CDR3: CASSNRQLAAQYF; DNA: TGTGCCAGCAGCAACCGACAGCTAGCGGCCCAGTACTTC
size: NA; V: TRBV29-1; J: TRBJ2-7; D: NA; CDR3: CSVGKTDLYEQYF; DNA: TGCAGCGTGGGGAAGACAGACCTCTACGAGCAGTACTTC
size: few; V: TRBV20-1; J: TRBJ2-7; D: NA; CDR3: CSARPQGGEQYF; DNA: TGCAGTGCCAGGCCTCAGGGGGGCGAGCAGTACTTC